These 12 T cell receptor beta chains share one sample of origin, sequenced in a study of control samples from healthy donors and cancer patients. Profiled with immunoSEQ multiplex PCR; TCRdb holds only in-frame clones, not every one. Of approximately 69,000 clones in the sample, roughly 89% were seen once. The sequenced sample consisted of PBMCs. The receptors shown here come from a man between 60 and 70 years old with colorectal cancer.

The genes are TRBV7-9 and TRBJ2-6; the D is unclear. Between the trimmed V and J ends, which lost 2 bases and 0 bases, there was a span of 8 bases. This CDR3 comprises 16 residues. Germline assignment: CDR1 SEHNR and CDR2 FQNEAQ (reference sequence). This chain's CDR3 is CASSLLTSSGANVLTF. The CDR3 nucleotides read TGTGCCAGCAGCTTACTGACGTCCTCTGGGGCCAACGTCCTGACTTTC.

V gene TRBV4-1 combines with J gene TRBJ2-5, with no clear D. The CDR3 contains 14 residues. From germline, CDR1 is MGHRA and CDR2 YSYEKL. V shed 0 bases and J shed 1 base, with 6 bases lying between them. For the CDR3, the DNA is TGCGCCAGCAGCCAAGATCCGAGCCAAGAGACCCAGTACTTC. This codes for CASSQDPSQETQYF.

The CDR3 is CASSVGVAGSSPLHF. CDR3 DNA: TGTGCCAGCAGCGTAGGAGTCGCAGGGAGTTCACCCCTCCACTTT. V is TRBV9 and J is TRBJ1-6, with TRBD1 as a possible D gene (5 bases). V was cut by 0 bases and J by 9 bases, with 13 bases left in between. CDR3 size: 15 residues. Germline V gives CDR1 SGDLS, CDR2 YYNGEE.

This chain uses TRBV5-1 with TRBJ2-5; 9 nucleotides agree with TRBD2. CDR1 and CDR2 (germline): SGHRS, YFSETQ. CDR3 length: 18 amino acids. Germline trimming cut 2 bases from V and 5 bases from J; bases unmatched to any gene: 16. CDR3: CASSFRGGAKGTRETQYF. The CDR3 coding sequence is TGCGCCAGCAGCTTTCGCGGGGGGGCCAAGGGGACCAGGGAGACCCAGTACTTC.

The rearrangement joins TRBV2 to TRBJ2-7; tentatively, D is TRBD1 (6 bases). Germline CDR1 SNHLY, CDR2 FYNNEI. The CDR3 runs 14 residues. V lost 7 bases, J lost 0 bases, and 13 bases lay in between. The CDR3 reads CASKLADSSYEQYF. As DNA, the CDR3 is TGTGCCAGCAAGTTGGCGGACAGCTCCTACGAGCAGTACTTC.

V and J are TRBV29-1 and TRBJ2-7; 7 nucleotides line up with TRBD2. The germline V gene has CDR1 SQVTM and CDR2 ANQGSEA. CDR3 size: 13 residues. Trimming removed 7 bases from V and 6 bases from J; junction bases left unmatched: 12. The CDR3 loop reads CSGGLGTTGEQYF. The CDR3 DNA sequence: TGCAGCGGTGGACTGGGGACTACGGGCGAGCAGTACTTC.

The chain carries TRBV4-2 and TRBJ1-2; tentative D call: TRBD1 (5 bases). The germline CDR1 and CDR2 sequences are LGHNA and YNFKEQ. Trimming took 4 bases from V and 3 from J, leaving 9 bases between them. The CDR3 has 13 residues. CDR3 region: CASSPGFDYGYTF. CDR3 sequence (DNA): TGTGCCAGCAGCCCAGGGTTCGACTATGGCTACACCTTC.

This clone showed up just a few times. The chain has TRBV5-4 and TRBJ2-7; TRBD1 matches at 11 bases. Losses at the gene ends were 0 bases for V and 3 bases for J; bases not matched to a gene: 2. The germline V gene encodes CDR1 SGHNT and CDR2 YYREEE (reference sequence). CDR3 length: 15 amino acids. The CDR3, as DNA: TGTGCCAGCAGCTTGGGCGGGACAGGGGGCTACGAGCAGTACTTC. This encodes CASSLGGTGGYEQYF.

The chain employs TRBV2 and TRBJ2-5, with 11 bases that match TRBD2. CDR3 length: 17 amino acids. Trimming cost V 2 bases and J 2 bases; bases outside gene matches: 7. Germline loops: CDR1 SNHLY, CDR2 FYNNEI. The CDR3 region has the DNA TGTGCCAGCAGTGAATCGGGGCTAGCGGGGGGACAAGAGACCCAGTACTTC. It yields the protein CASSESGLAGGQETQYF.

V is TRBV6-2 or TRBV6-3 and J is TRBJ2-5; the D call may be TRBD1 or TRBD2 (5 bases each). This CDR3 is built from 16 residues. V lost 6 bases and J lost 2, with 19 bases in between. The germline V gene has CDR1 MNHEY and CDR2 SVGEGT. The CDR3 here is CASSPPGPWAQETQYF. The CDR3 coding sequence is TGTGCCAGCAGCCCTCCGGGACCCTGGGCTCAAGAGACCCAGTACTTC.

The chain joins TRBV4-1 to TRBJ1-5; D gene uncertain. The CDR3 extends over 15 amino acids. V was pared by 0 bases and J by 5 bases, with 11 bases between. Germline CDR1 reads MGHRA; CDR2 reads YSYEKL. The CDR3 reads CASSQDFQVYQPQHF. The DNA for the CDR3 is TGCGCCAGCAGCCAAGATTTCCAGGTATATCAGCCCCAGCATTTT.

A few counts support this clone. The J gene is TRBJ2-7, the V gene TRBV2; D is uncertain. The CDR3 extends over 11 amino acids. V gave up 10 bases and J gave up 1 base, with 8 bases separating them. The V gene's germline CDR1 is SNHLY and CDR2 FYNNEI. As DNA, the CDR3 is TGTGCCACTACGACTTCCTACGAGCAGTACTTC. Its protein is CATTTSYEQYF.